This record covers a single T cell receptor beta chain. V dropped 2 bases and J dropped 3 bases, with 9 bases sitting between them. Germline CDR1 reads MNHNY; CDR2 reads SVGAGI (reference sequence). This CDR3 has 14 amino acids. The sample belongs to a study of OX40 agonist ivuxolimab in advanced cancers. Overall study: Three patients, one with hepatocellular carcinoma and two with cutaneous melanoma, achieved partial responses.

Profiled with immunoSEQ multiplex PCR; TCRdb holds only in-frame clones, not every one. Among fewer than 30,000 clones listed, approximately 86% were seen once. The TCR comes from an adult with an advanced solid tumor such as melanoma, head and neck, liver or kidney cancer. The sequencing used CD4+ or CD8+ T cells sorted from blood, collected in a trial of the OX40 agonist ivuxolimab. V gene TRBV6-6 combines with J gene TRBJ2-3; maybe TRBD1 (6 bases). For the CDR3, the DNA is TGTGCCAGCAGTTACCTACAGGGAACAGATACGCAGTATTTT. It is translated as CASSYLQGTDTQYF.